A single sample gave rise to the 3 T cell receptor beta chains below, sequenced in a study of blood T cell repertoires in COVID-19. Profiled with immunoSEQ multiplex PCR; TCRdb holds only in-frame clones, not every one. Of roughly 84,000 clones in the sample, approximately 80% are singletons; the top ten hold under 20%. Sequenced material: peripheral blood. The receptors were gathered from an elderly man with active or convalescent COVID-19.

The chain combines TRBV9 with TRBJ2-1; 7 bases are a match to TRBD1. Per the germline V gene, CDR1 is SGDLS and CDR2 is YYNGEE. The length of the CDR3 is 14 residues. V was clipped by 4 bases and J by 4 bases; unmatched bases: 5. The CDR3 DNA reads as TGTGCCAGCAGCCCTGGGGGACAGTACAATGAGCAGTTCTTC. Amino acid sequence: CASSPGGQYNEQFF.

This rearrangement joins TRBV28 to TRBJ1-1, with D perhaps TRBD1 (5 bases). This CDR3 is built from 14 residues. CDR1 is MDHEN, CDR2 SYDVKM, per germline. Trimming removed 10 bases at V and 1 base at J, with 16 bases between. The CDR3 protein is CATRAGVWNTEAFF. CDR3 nucleotides: TGTGCCACCAGGGCGGGTGTATGGAACACTGAAGCTTTCTTT.

This chain connects TRBV10-3 to TRBJ2-1; 8 nucleotides line up with TRBD1. The length of the CDR3 is 13 residues. CDR1 is ENHRY, CDR2 SYGVKD, per germline. Trimming cost V 8 bases and J 10 bases; bases outside gene matches: 10. CDR3 sequence: CAIWGQALVEQFF. The CDR3 DNA sequence: TGTGCCATCTGGGGACAGGCGCTGGTGGAGCAGTTCTTC.